This T cell receptor (beta chain) was retrieved from a study of T cells in Graves' hyperthyroidism and ophthalmopathy. Study-level results: It was a median about 6 months before onset that the model predicted ophthalmopathy. Among clonotypes expanded in thyroid above 0.001, most were also found in blood.

This clonotype was counted many times. Its antigen is still unknown. Amplified TCR beta CDR3 regions derived from RNA transcripts. HTBI primers drove first-round RT-PCR of the TCR CDR3. MiXCR was run by TCRdb on the multiplex PCR reads, yielding one entry per CDR3 protein. The table records nearly 600,000 distinct CDR3 sequences, around 14% of them present only once. Lactation, pregnancy, other autoimmune disease or uncontrolled infection excluded patients. Diagnosis rested on symptoms, serum thyroxine and TRAb, thyroid ultrasound, and orbital computed tomography. Sequenced: blood. The clonotype was recovered from a woman under 30 with Graves' ophthalmopathy.

The CDR3 here is CASKSRLLAGVDTQYF. In DNA form, the CDR3 reads TGTGCCAGCAAGTCCCGCTTACTAGCGGGAGTGGATACGCAGTATTTT. The genes are TRBV2 and TRBJ2-3, with 11 bases lining up with TRBD2. Germline values: CDR1 SNHLY, CDR2 FYNNEI. Unmatched junction bases numbered 12, after V lost 7 bases and J lost 6 bases. This CDR3 contains 16 residues.